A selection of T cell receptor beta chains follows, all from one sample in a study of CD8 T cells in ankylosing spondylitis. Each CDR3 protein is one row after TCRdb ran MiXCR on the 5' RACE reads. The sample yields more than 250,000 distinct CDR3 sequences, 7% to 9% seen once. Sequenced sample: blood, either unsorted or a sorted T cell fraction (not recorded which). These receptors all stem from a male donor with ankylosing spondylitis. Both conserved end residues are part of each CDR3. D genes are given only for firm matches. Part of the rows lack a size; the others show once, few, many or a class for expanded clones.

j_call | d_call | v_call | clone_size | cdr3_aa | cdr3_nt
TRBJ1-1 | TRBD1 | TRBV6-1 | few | CASSRGGQGGLNTEAFF | TGTGCCAGCAGCCGGGGGGGACAGGGGGGACTGAACACTGAAGCTTTCTTT
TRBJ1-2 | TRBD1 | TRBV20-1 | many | CSARAGTGVPYGYTF | TGCAGTGCTAGGGCCGGGACAGGGGTTCCCTATGGCTACACCTTC
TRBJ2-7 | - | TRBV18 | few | CASSAQPRVEQYF | TGTGCCAGCTCAGCCCAACCAAGGGTCGAGCAGTACTTC
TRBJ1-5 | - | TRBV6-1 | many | CASRKGLGNQPQHF | TGTGCCAGCAGAAAGGGGCTGGGGAATCAGCCCCAGCATTTT
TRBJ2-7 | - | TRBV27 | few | CASRLGLGDEQYF | TGTGCCAGCAGACTGGGGTTAGGGGACGAGCAGTACTTC
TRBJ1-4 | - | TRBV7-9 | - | CASSFSGATNEKLFF | TGTGCCAGCAGCTTCTCAGGGGCCACTAATGAAAAACTGTTTTTT
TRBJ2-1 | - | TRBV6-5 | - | CASRTADEQFF | TGTGCCAGCAGGACCGCGGATGAGCAGTTCTTC
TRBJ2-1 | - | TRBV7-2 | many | CASSHPPLHEQFF | TGTGCCAGCAGCCACCCCCCCTTACATGAGCAGTTCTTC
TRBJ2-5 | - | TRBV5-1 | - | CASGLEARREETQYF | TGCGCCAGCGGCTTGGAGGCGCGGAGGGAGGAGACCCAGTACTTC
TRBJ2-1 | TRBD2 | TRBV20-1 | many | CSARDESGRRYNEQFF | TGCAGTGCTAGAGACGAAAGCGGGAGGCGATACAATGAGCAGTTCTTC
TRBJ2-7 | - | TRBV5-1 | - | CASSLRPGTRGYEQYF | TGCGCCAGCAGCTTGAGGCCGGGAACCCGGGGCTACGAGCAGTACTTC
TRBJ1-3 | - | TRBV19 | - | CASSTHRAAGNTIYF | TGTGCCAGTAGTACCCATCGGGCAGCTGGAAACACCATATATTTT
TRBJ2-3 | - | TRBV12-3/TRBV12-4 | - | CASTRIPITDTQYF | TGTGCCAGCACCCGAATTCCTATCACAGATACGCAGTATTTT
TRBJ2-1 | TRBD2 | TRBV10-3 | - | CAIRSLAGDAYNEQFF | TGTGCCATCAGATCCCTAGCGGGAGACGCCTACAATGAGCAGTTCTTC
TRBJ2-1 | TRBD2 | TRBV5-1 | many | CASSWTGGSPSSYNEQFF | TGCGCCAGCAGCTGGACGGGCGGGAGCCCTAGCTCCTACAATGAGCAGTTCTTC
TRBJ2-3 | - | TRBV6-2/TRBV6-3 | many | CASSPYDTQYF | TGTGCCAGCAGTCCGTACGATACGCAGTATTTT
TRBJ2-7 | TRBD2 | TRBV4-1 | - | CASSQLAGGSYEQYF | TGCGCCAGCAGCCAATTAGCGGGAGGCTCCTACGAGCAGTACTTC
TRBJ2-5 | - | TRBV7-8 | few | CASSPRSQETQYF | TGTGCCAGCAGCCCCCGGTCCCAAGAGACCCAGTACTTC
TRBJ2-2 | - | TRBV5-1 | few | CASRQRANTGELFF | TGCGCCAGCCGCCAACGAGCCAACACCGGGGAGCTGTTTTTT
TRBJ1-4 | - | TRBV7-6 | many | CASSLAYRVKGEKLFF | TGTGCCAGCAGCTTAGCCTACAGGGTAAAGGGTGAAAAACTGTTTTTT
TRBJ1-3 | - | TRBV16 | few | CASSQSRGPGNTIYF | TGTGCCAGCAGCCAATCGCGGGGACCCGGAAACACCATATATTTT
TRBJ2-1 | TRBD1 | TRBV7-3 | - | CASSLTTGNEQFF | TGTGCCAGCAGCTTAACGACAGGGAATGAGCAGTTCTTC
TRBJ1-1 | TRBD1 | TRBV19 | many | CASSIRPGTGGTGGTEAFF | TGTGCCAGTAGTATCAGGCCCGGGACAGGGGGGACTGGGGGCACTGAAGCTTTCTTT
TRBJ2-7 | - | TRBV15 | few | CATSRDRGVGYEQYF | TGTGCCACCAGCAGAGATCGAGGGGTTGGCTACGAGCAGTACTTC
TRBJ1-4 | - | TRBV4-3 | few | CASSQDPRRTNEKLFF | TGCGCCAGCAGCCAAGATCCCAGGAGAACTAATGAAAAACTGTTTTTT
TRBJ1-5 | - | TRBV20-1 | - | CSVQAQGYQPQHF | TGCAGTGTCCAGGCCCAGGGGTATCAGCCCCAGCATTTT
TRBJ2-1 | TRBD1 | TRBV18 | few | CASSIRDRANEQFF | TGTGCCAGCTCAATACGCGACAGGGCGAATGAGCAGTTCTTC
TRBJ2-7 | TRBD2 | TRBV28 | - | CASRPTSGSHYEQYF | TGTGCCAGCAGACCAACTAGCGGTTCACACTACGAGCAGTACTTC
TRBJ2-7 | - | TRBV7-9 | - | CASSLGDRQYF | TGTGCCAGCAGCTTAGGGGATAGGCAGTACTTC
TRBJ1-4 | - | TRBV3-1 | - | CASSQDIGDEKLFF | TGTGCCAGCAGCCAAGACATAGGAGATGAAAAACTGTTTTTT